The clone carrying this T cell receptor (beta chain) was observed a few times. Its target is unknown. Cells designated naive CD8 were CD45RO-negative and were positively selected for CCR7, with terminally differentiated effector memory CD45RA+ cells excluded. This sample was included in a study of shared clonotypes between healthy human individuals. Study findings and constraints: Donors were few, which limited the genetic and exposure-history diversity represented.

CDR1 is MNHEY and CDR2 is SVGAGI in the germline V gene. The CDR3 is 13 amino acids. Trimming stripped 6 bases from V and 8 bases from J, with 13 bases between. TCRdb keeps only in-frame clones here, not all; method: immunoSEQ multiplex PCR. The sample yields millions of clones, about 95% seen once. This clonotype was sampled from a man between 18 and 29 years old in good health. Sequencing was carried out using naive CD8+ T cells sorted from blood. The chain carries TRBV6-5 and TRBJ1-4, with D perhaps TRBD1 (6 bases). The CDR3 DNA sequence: TGTGCCAGCAGGAGACCAGGGGTGGAAAAACTGTTTTTT. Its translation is CASRRPGVEKLFF.